The entry that follows covers one TCR beta chain sequence. Its antigen remains undetermined. Base-call qualities are not available, and no considerably larger clone is one nucleotide away. The cysteine opens and the phenylalanine closes a CDR3 of 13 amino acids. Of the read, only the CDR3 DNA is kept; its 39 bases are in frame from base 1. These data come from a study of response to subunit inactivated influenza vaccine (dated by TCRdb to 2017 to 2018). Regarding the study in general: The study used deep quantitative T cell receptor repertoire profiling to track responses to a trivalent subunit inactivated influenza vaccine.

Libraries were built with RT-PCR. The instrument given in TCRdb is Illumina HiSeq 2500. TCRdb applied fastp at Q25 and MiXCR to the public reads, then kept only in-frame beta chains. Each record represents a unique CDR3 protein, reported with the most common genes and DNA among its rows. The sample yields about 650,000 distinct CDR3 sequences; roughly 15% were counted once. 7.5% to 9% of the sample lies in the top ten. Here is what the overall study found, with its caveats: The authors suggested that each seasonal influenza vaccination may recruit only a limited number of new T cells.

The sequencing here drew on PBMCs from blood, taken less than 15 days before vaccination. The TCR sequence derives from a middle-aged man who received an inactivated influenza vaccine. Donor details come from another sample of the same person, matched by shared clones. This chain is built from TRBV21-1 and TRBJ2-7; the table gives TRBD2 as D, unverified against the DNA. TRBV21-1 is a pseudogene segment. The DNA is TGTGCCAGCTTGCAAAGGGCGAGGGCCGAGCAGTACTTC. This codes for CASLQRARAEQYF.